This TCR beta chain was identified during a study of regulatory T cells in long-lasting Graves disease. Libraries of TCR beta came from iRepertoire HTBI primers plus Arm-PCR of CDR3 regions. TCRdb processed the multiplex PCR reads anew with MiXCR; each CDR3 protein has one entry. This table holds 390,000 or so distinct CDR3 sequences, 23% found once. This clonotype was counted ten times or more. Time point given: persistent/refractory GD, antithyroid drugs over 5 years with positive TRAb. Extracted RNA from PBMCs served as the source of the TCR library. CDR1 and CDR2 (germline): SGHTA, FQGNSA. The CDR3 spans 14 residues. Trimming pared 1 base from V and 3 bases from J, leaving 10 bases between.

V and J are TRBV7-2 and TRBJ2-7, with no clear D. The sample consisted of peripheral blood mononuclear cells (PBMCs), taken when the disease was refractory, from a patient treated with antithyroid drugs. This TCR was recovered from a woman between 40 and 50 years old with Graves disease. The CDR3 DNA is TGTGCCAGCAGCTTAGGGGTTGTTGGCTACGAGCAGTACTTC. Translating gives CASSLGVVGYEQYF. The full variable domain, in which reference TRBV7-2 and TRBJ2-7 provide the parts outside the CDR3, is GAGVSQSPSNKVTEKGKDVELRCDPISGHTALYWYRQSLGQGLEFLIYFQGNSAPDKSGLPSDRFSAERTGGSVSTLTIQRTQQEDSAVYLCASSLGVVGYEQYFGPGTRLTVT.